This T cell receptor (beta chain) came from a study of T cell responses to AZD1222 COVID-19 vaccine. Notes on the study in general: Regions 160-218 and 743-854 dominated among vaccine-associated CD4 TCRs spanning spike. Baseline seropositivity occurred in only six AZD1222 recipients. The donors showed a predominance of white British ancestry and of females, with possible underestimation of clonal diversity.

Only in-frame clones appear in the TCRdb table, and some are missing; sequencing was by immunoSEQ multiplex PCR. The profile shows about 92,000 clones, 80% to 90% of them singletons. Trimming shortened V by 6 bases and J by 0 bases, and 11 bases separated the two germline ends. Per germline, CDR1 MNHEY and CDR2 SVGAGI. The CDR3 spans 14 residues. This clone was seen more than once but under ten times. Its antigen remains unidentified. The gene calls are TRBV6-5 and TRBJ1-1; D unclear. The source of this sequence is an adult in good health. The material sequenced was peripheral blood, taken on day 0 of MenACWY control vaccination. CDR3: CASSGREMNTEAFF. The CDR3 DNA reads as TGTGCCAGCAGCGGTAGGGAGATGAACACTGAAGCTTTCTTT.